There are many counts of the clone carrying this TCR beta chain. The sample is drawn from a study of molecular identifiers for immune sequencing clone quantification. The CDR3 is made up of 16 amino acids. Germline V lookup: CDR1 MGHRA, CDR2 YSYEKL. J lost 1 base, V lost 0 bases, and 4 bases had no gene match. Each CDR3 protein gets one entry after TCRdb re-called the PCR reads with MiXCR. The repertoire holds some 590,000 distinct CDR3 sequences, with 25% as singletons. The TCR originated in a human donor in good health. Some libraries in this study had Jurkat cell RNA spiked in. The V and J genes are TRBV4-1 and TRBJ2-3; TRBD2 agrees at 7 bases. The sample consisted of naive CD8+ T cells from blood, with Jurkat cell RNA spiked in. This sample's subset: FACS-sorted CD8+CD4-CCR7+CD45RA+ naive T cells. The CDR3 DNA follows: TGCGCCAGCAGCCAAGAGGGGGGGTCCCGCACAGATACGCAGTATTTT. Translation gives CASSQEGGSRTDTQYF.